This T cell receptor (beta chain) was identified during a study of response to subunit inactivated influenza vaccine. V was cut by 6 bases and J by 5 bases, with 18 bases left in between. This CDR3 comprises 15 residues. The germline gives CDR1 KGHDR, CDR2 SFDVKD. Overall study findings and caveats: After each seasonal influenza vaccination, few new T cells are recruited, the authors suggested.

TCRdb processed the RT-PCR reads anew with MiXCR; each CDR3 protein has one entry. The sample contains 500,000 to 550,000 distinct CDR3 sequences, less than 7.5% of which appear only once. A note on this clonotype: Its antigen remains unidentified.

The chain combines TRBV24-1 with TRBJ2-5; D tentatively reads TRBD1 or TRBD2 (5 bases each). The sequencing used PBMCs from blood, collected around 2 years after vaccination. This clonotype was sampled from a man between 45 and 75 years old who received an inactivated influenza vaccine. The CDR3 bases are TGTGCCACCAGTCCCGGGACCGCGCCGGGGGAGACCCAGTACTTC. This gives the protein CATSPGTAPGETQYF.